The T cell receptor (beta chain) under discussion was sequenced for a study of T cells in Graves' hyperthyroidism and ophthalmopathy. Study results and caveats: The majority of expanded thyroid clonotypes above 0.001 also appeared in blood.

Amplification targeted TCR beta CDR3 regions from RNA transcripts. When the TCR CDR3 underwent first-round RT-PCR, the HTBI primer set was used. TCRdb re-analysed the multiplex PCR reads in MiXCR, keeping a single row per CDR3 protein. The data show more than 650,000 distinct CDR3 sequences, with 14% seen just once and roughly 10% held by the top ten. This clonotype was seen many times. The antigen is unknown. Trimming removed 6 bases at V and 0 bases at J, with 14 bases between. This CDR3 spans 15 amino acids. Per the germline V gene, CDR1 is MNHNS and CDR2 is SASEGT. Uncontrolled infection, other autoimmune disease, pregnancy or lactation excluded patients. For the diagnoses, clinical symptoms, serum thyroxine and TRAb, thyroid ultrasound and orbital computed tomography were used. PBMCs were collected from a roughly 9.7 ml volume of fresh peripheral blood.

This rearrangement joins TRBV6-1 to TRBJ1-1; no firm D call. Source material: blood. The source of this sequence is a woman aged 18-29 years with Graves' hyperthyroidism. The CDR3: CASRDQWHLNTEAFF. CDR3 bases: TGTGCCAGCAGGGACCAGTGGCATCTGAACACTGAAGCTTTCTTT.